The 17 T cell receptor beta chains listed next were all sequenced from one sample in a study of blood T cells in healthy people across ages. The second PCR ran about 7 to 12 cycles with a sample-barcoded 5' primer and J-beta primers. Via MiXCR, TCRdb re-called the 5' RACE reads, giving one row per CDR3 protein. The profile shows approximately 670,000 distinct CDR3 sequences, around 41% of them singletons. The sequenced sample was blood. The receptors shown here come from an elderly man in good health.

Only one count was recorded for this clonotype. The chain recombines TRBV9 with TRBJ2-3, with TRBD1 matching 7 bases. Germline trimming cut 5 bases from V and 8 bases from J; bases unmatched to any gene: 11. CDR1 SGDLS and CDR2 YYNGEE come from the germline V gene. There are 14 residues in the CDR3. CDR3 region: CASRLSQGSATQYF. The CDR3 DNA reads as TGTGCCAGCAGGTTATCACAGGGGTCGGCTACGCAGTATTTT.

This clonotype has at least ten counts. The rearrangement links TRBV15 to TRBJ1-1; unclear D gene. The CDR3 has 16 amino acids. The germline CDR1 and CDR2 sequences are LNHNV and YYDKDF (reference sequence). V lost 0 bases to trimming and J lost 1 base, with 12 bases between them. The CDR3 DNA follows: TGTGCCACCAGCAGAGATCCCCTCTCAGGGAACACTGAAGCTTTCTTT. Amino acids: CATSRDPLSGNTEAFF.

Here the CDR3 DNA reads TGCGCCAGCAGCCCCTTTGAGGGAACTAACTATGGCTACACCTTC. Encoded protein: CASSPFEGTNYGYTF. The chain has TRBV5-1 and TRBJ1-2; no firm D call. Trimming cost V 4 bases and J 0 bases, with 13 bases left between them. Germline V gives CDR1 SGHRS, CDR2 YFSETQ. This CDR3 region has 15 residues.

This clonotype was detected a few times. The chain combines TRBV11-2 with TRBJ2-4; 9 bases are a match to TRBD1. CDR1 and CDR2 from the germline V gene are SGHAT and FQNNGV. This CDR3 spans 17 amino acids. V trimming: 5 bases; J trimming: 0 bases; junction bases outside the gene matches: 8. The CDR3 sequence is CASSPGQGILAKNIQYF. The CDR3 nucleotides read TGTGCCAGCAGCCCGGGACAGGGAATACTAGCCAAAAACATTCAGTACTTC.

This clonotype was seen a few times. The J gene is TRBJ2-1, the V gene TRBV25-1, with a possible D match to TRBD1 (5 bases). The CDR3 is made up of 14 amino acids. Germline V gene data show CDR1 as MGHDK and CDR2 as SYGVNS. V dropped 2 bases and J dropped 8 bases, with 13 bases sitting between them. CDR3 sequence (DNA): TGTGCCAGCAGTGAAGGGCAGGCCAGGGATGAGCAGTTCTTC. Its translation is CASSEGQARDEQFF.

This clonotype was seen a handful of times. This sequence joins TRBV12-3 or TRBV12-4 and TRBJ2-7; TRBD2 aligns across 15 bases. After removal of 5 bases from V and 3 bases from J, the junction contained 5 bases not matched to a gene. The CDR3 spans 16 residues. The chain's CDR3 is CASSGTSGRLGYEQYF. For the CDR3, the DNA is TGTGCCAGCAGTGGGACTAGCGGGAGGCTGGGCTACGAGCAGTACTTC.

Ten or more counts support this clonotype. The chain carries TRBV2 and TRBJ2-7; TRBD2 agrees at 8 bases. Germline lookup yields CDR1 SNHLY and CDR2 FYNNEI. This CDR3 contains 13 residues. Trimming cost V 7 bases and J 2 bases; bases outside gene matches: 4. DNA of the CDR3: TGTGCCAGCAATCGGGGGGGAACCTACGAGCAGTACTTC. Encoded protein: CASNRGGTYEQYF.

This clonotype occurred a few times. This chain connects TRBV4-3 to TRBJ2-5; maybe TRBD1 (6 bases). Trimming took off 4 bases at V and 4 bases at J, with 16 bases between the two ends. Germline CDR1 reads LGHNA; CDR2 reads YSLEER. This CDR3 is built from 15 residues. The CDR3 DNA is TGCGCCAGCAGCCGCGGACAGTGGGGAAGAGAGACCCAGTACTTC. Translated: CASSRGQWGRETQYF.

V and J are TRBV7-9 and TRBJ2-5, with 9 bases lining up with TRBD1. The J segment lost 4 bases and the V segment lost 5 bases, leaving 8 bases of the junction unmatched. This CDR3 is built from 15 residues. CDR1 is SEHNR, CDR2 FQNEAQ, per germline (reference sequence). The CDR3 DNA is TGTGCCAGCAGCCTTGCCGGGACAGGGACAGAGACCCAGTACTTC. Translating gives CASSLAGTGTETQYF.

As for this clonotype: This may be a read error: a much more frequent sequence differs by one nucleotide. The J gene is TRBJ2-5, the V gene TRBV29-1; D possibly corresponds to TRBD2 (6 bases). Gene TRBJ2-1 matches the end of the DNA better, so the J call may be wrong. CDR1 SQVTM and CDR2 ANQGSEA come from the germline V gene. The CDR3 runs to 18 residues. CDR3 nucleotide sequence: TGCAGCGTTGAAGATCAGGGACTCCGAATAGTTTGGCAAGAGACCCAGTTCTTC. This gives the protein CSVEDQGLRIVWQETQFF.

The CDR3 DNA reads as TGTGCCAGCAGTTACTTTGTCCGGGACGCCAACGTCCTGACTTTC. Its protein is CASSYFVRDANVLTF. The J gene is TRBJ2-6, the V gene TRBV6-6; tentatively, D is TRBD1 or TRBD2 (5 bases each). Trimming shortened V by 1 base and J by 7 bases, and 11 bases separated the two germline ends. Germline V lookup: CDR1 MNHNY, CDR2 SVGAGI (reference sequence). This CDR3 spans 15 amino acids.

This sequence joins TRBV12-3 or TRBV12-4 and TRBJ2-5; D call uncertain. This CDR3 contains 12 residues. Trimming removed 3 bases from V and 3 bases from J, with 5 bases in between. CDR3 coding DNA: TGTGCCAGCAGTTTTGGCAAAGAGACCCAGTACTTC. It codes for CASSFGKETQYF.

This clonotype was seen repeatedly, ten times or more. This chain uses TRBV11-2 with TRBJ2-4, with TRBD1 matching over 7 bases. Germline V gene sequence: CDR1 SGHAT, CDR2 FQNNGV. After removal of 5 bases from V and 7 bases from J, the junction contained 8 bases not matched to a gene. CDR3 size: 14 residues. The chain's CDR3 is CASSPKTGSNIQYF. In DNA, the CDR3 is TGTGCCAGCAGCCCCAAGACAGGGAGTAACATTCAGTACTTC.

The chain is built from TRBV20-1 and TRBJ2-5; 7 nucleotides line up with TRBD2. With V trimmed by 3 bases and J by 7 bases, 14 bases remained unmatched. CDR1 and CDR2 (germline): DFQATT, SNEGSKA (reference sequence). This CDR3 contains 15 residues. Here the CDR3 DNA reads TGCAGTGCTAGCGACCCCACTAGCGATGGGTTGACCCAGTACTTC. It codes for CSASDPTSDGLTQYF.

The chain carries TRBV4-3 and TRBJ1-2; 8 nucleotides match TRBD1. Germline V gives CDR1 LGHNA, CDR2 YSLEER. CDR3 length: 13 residues. V lost 0 bases and J lost 9; bases outside the gene matches: 3. The CDR3 bases are TGCGCCAGCAGCCAAGACCGGGACAGGAGCTACACCTTC. The encoded protein is CASSQDRDRSYTF.

The rearrangement uses TRBV12-3 or TRBV12-4 and TRBJ2-3; unclear D gene. Trimming removed 3 bases from V and 0 bases from J, with 10 bases in between. This CDR3 contains 15 residues. CDR3 coding DNA: TGTGCCAGCAGTTTCGACCGGGCCAGCACAGATACGCAGTATTTT. As protein: CASSFDRASTDTQYF.

Points on this clonotype: Without the conserved terminal phenylalanine or tryptophan, this CDR3 likely stems from a read error. The DNA is omitted, as the CDR3 cannot be located on it reliably, and the CDR3 follows TCRdb's listing. This chain uses TRBV28 with TRBJ2-5. The CDR3 length is 13 residues, termini included. Looked up from germline, CDR1 is MDHEN and CDR2 is SYDVKM. CDR3 in amino acids: CASSLNRGYIFGS.